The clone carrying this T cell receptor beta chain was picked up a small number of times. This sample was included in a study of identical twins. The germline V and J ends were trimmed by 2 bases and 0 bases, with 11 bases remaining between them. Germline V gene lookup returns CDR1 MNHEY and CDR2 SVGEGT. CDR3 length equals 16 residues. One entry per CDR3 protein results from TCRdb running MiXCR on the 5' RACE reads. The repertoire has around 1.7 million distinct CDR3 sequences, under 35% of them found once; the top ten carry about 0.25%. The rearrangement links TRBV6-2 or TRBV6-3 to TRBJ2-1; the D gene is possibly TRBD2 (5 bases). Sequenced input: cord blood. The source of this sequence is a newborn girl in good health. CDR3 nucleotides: TGTGCCAGCAGTTACCGGACTCACAGCTCCTACAATGAGCAGTTCTTC. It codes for CASSYRTHSSYNEQFF.